This passage covers 11 T cell receptor beta chains from one sample sequenced in a study of a mutant IDH1 vaccine in newly diagnosed glioma. Time point: week 23, last vaccination. All doses held 300 ug of mutant IDH1 20-mer peptide, with topical imiquimod. Measured with immunoSEQ multiplex PCR; TCRdb has only the in-frame clones, and not every one. Of some 29,000 clones in the sample, 82% were seen once. These TCRs are of unknown antigen specificity. Sequenced material: PBMCs, taken from a glioma patient whose treatment included an IDH1 peptide vaccine. All receptors come from a woman in her 30s with glioma.

This clone was seen a few times. J is TRBJ1-2 and V is TRBV4-1; 7 bases map to TRBD1. CDR3 length: 14 residues. Losses at the gene ends were 1 base for V and 6 bases for J; bases not matched to a gene: 5. In germline, CDR1 is MGHRA, CDR2 YSYEKL. CDR3: CASSQVQGDDGYTF. The CDR3 bases are TGCGCCAGCAGCCAAGTCCAGGGGGACGATGGCTACACCTTC.

This clone is a singleton in its sample. The CDR3 sequence: CASHFGGGDTEAFF. CDR3 bases: TGTGCCAGCCACTTCGGAGGGGGAGACACTGAAGCTTTCTTT. V gene TRBV18 combines with J gene TRBJ1-1, with D maybe TRBD1 (6 bases). The CDR3 sequence is 14 residues long. V lost 8 bases and J lost 3, with 16 bases in between. Germline V CDR1 and CDR2: KGHSH, LQKENI.

J is TRBJ1-6 and V is TRBV12-5; 9 bases align to TRBD1. CDR1 is LGHNT, CDR2 FRNRAP, per germline. CDR3 length: 13 amino acids. Here the CDR3 DNA reads TGTGCCCGACAGGGGGTCGGAGTTTCACCCCTCCACTTT. This translates into CARQGVGVSPLHF.

This clone was seen only once. This chain joins TRBV19 and TRBJ1-5; D is undetermined. This CDR3 comprises 16 residues. CDR1 and CDR2 (germline): LNHDA, SQIVND (reference sequence). The V and J ends lost 3 bases and 2 bases respectively, with 14 bases between them. The CDR3 loop is CASSMVAVNGNQPQHF. Here the CDR3 DNA reads TGTGCCAGTAGTATGGTGGCGGTAAATGGCAATCAGCCCCAGCATTTT.

With regard to this clone: One junction end disagrees with the germline gene, perhaps due to a read error. The rearrangement links TRBV7-7 to TRBJ2-7, with a possible D match to TRBD2 (5 bases). Germline CDR1 reads SSHAT; CDR2 reads FNYEAQ (reference sequence). The CDR3 extends over 15 amino acids. This chain's CDR3 is CASSPSWGALYEQYF. For the CDR3, the DNA is TGTGCTAGCAGCCCTTCATGGGGAGCTTTATACGAGCAGTACTTC.

The V and J genes are TRBV25-1 and TRBJ2-2, with a weak D call TRBD1 (5 bases). Germline values: CDR1 MGHDK, CDR2 SYGVNS. The V end was cut by 2 bases, the J end by 3 bases, with 7 bases between. The CDR3 totals 14 residues. Here the CDR3 reads CASSEQGYTGELFF. The CDR3 coding sequence is TGTGCCAGCAGTGAACAGGGCTACACCGGGGAGCTGTTTTTT.

The chain recombines TRBV7-9 with TRBJ1-2; 7 nucleotides align to TRBD1. With 1 base clipped from V and 6 bases from J, the junction kept 8 bases outside the gene matches. Germline loops: CDR1 SEHNR, CDR2 FQNEAQ (reference sequence). This CDR3 contains 15 residues. The CDR3 DNA reads as TGTGCCAGCAGCTTAGGGGCCGGACAGGCCCATGGCTACACCTTC. Its translation: CASSLGAGQAHGYTF.

This clone occurred once. The genes are TRBV6-5 and TRBJ2-7; 9 bases are a match to TRBD1. CDR1 is MNHEY, CDR2 SVGAGI, per germline. With V trimmed by 8 bases and J by 3 bases, 5 bases remained unmatched. This CDR3 spans 13 amino acids. CDR3 region: CASGQGPDYEQYF. The CDR3, as DNA: TGTGCCAGCGGACAGGGGCCGGACTACGAGCAGTACTTC.

The genes are TRBV27 and TRBJ1-2; TRBD1 might be the D (6 bases). From germline, CDR1 is MNHEY and CDR2 SMNVEV (reference sequence). The CDR3 extends over 13 amino acids. Trimming removed 5 bases at V and 3 bases at J, with 10 bases between. CDR3 in amino acids: CASSPRTDYGYTF. CDR3 bases: TGTGCCAGCAGTCCCCGGACAGACTATGGCTACACCTTC.

This chain connects TRBV2 to TRBJ2-3, with D possibly matching TRBD2 (6 bases). Trimming left V 2 bases short and J 2 bases short, with 14 bases between. The CDR3 runs 16 residues. Germline V CDR1 and CDR2: SNHLY, FYNNEI. DNA of the CDR3: TGTGCCAGCAGTGAAAGCTTGGCGGGGCTCACAGATACGCAGTATTTT. Translating it yields CASSESLAGLTDTQYF.

CDR3 loop: CASSMPSGDSPHEQFF. The CDR3 DNA reads as TGTGCCAGTAGTATGCCTAGCGGGGATTCCCCACATGAGCAGTTCTTC. This rearrangement joins TRBV19 to TRBJ2-1; 9 nucleotides match TRBD2. CDR3 length: 16 amino acids. Germline lookup yields CDR1 LNHDA and CDR2 SQIVND (reference sequence). The J segment lost 8 bases and the V segment lost 3 bases, leaving 11 bases of the junction unmatched.